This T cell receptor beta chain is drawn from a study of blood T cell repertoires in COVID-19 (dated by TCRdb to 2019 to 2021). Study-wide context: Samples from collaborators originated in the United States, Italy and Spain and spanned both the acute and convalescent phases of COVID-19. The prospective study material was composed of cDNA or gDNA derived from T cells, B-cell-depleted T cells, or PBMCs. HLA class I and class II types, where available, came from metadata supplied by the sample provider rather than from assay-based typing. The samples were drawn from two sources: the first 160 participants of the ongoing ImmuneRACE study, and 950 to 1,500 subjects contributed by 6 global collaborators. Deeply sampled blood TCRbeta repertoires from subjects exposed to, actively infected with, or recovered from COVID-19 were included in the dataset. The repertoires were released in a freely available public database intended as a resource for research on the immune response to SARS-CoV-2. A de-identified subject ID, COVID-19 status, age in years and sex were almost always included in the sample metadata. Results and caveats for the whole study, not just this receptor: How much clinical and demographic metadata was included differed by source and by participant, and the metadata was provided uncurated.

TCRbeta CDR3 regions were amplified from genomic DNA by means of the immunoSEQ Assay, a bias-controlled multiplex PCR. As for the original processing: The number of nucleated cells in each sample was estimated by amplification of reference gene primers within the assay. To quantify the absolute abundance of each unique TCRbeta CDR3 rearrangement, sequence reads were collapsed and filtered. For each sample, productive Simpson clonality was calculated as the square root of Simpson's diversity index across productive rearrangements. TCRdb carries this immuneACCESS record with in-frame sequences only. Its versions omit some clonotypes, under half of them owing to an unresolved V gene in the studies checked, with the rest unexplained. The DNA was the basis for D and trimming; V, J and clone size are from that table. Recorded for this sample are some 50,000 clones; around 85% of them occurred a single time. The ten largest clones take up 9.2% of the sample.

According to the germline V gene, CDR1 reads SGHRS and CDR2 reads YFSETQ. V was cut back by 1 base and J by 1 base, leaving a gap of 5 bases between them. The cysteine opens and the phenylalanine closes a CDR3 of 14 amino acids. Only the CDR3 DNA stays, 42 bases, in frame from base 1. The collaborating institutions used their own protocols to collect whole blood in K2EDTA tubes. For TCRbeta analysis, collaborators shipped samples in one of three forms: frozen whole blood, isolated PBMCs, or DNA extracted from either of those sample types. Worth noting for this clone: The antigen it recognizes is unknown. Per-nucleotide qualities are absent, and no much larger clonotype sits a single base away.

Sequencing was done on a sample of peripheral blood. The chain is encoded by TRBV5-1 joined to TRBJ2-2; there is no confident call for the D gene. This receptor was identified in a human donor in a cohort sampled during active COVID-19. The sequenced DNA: TGCGCCAGCAGCTTGACGGGGAACACCGGGGAGCTGTTTTTT. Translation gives CASSLTGNTGELFF.